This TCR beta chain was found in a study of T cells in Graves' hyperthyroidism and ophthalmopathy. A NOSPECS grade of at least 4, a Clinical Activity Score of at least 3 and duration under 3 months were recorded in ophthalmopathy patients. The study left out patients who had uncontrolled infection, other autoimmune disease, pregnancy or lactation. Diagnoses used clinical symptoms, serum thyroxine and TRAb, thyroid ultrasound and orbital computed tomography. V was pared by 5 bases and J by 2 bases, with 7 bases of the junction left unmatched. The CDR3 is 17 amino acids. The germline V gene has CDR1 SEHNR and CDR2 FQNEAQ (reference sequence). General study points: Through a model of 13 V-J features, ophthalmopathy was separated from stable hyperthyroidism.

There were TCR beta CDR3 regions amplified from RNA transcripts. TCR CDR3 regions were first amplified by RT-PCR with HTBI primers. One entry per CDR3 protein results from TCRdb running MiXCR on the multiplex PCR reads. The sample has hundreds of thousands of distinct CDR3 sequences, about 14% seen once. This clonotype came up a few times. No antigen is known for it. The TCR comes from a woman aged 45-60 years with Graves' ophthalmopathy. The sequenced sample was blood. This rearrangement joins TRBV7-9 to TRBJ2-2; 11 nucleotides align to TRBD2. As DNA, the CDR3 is TGTGCCAGCAGCCCTTTAGCGGGAGGGCGTAACACCGGGGAGCTGTTTTTT. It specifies CASSPLAGGRNTGELFF.